The text below deals with one T cell receptor (beta chain). The antigen remains undetermined. This specimen comes from a study of OX40 agonist ivuxolimab in advanced cancers. Overall study context: Earlier anti-PD-1, anti-PD-L1 or anti-CTLA-4 therapy was permitted; less than 50% had received some. One hepatocellular carcinoma and a couple of cutaneous melanoma patients partially responded. Study-wide results and limits: CD4+ and CD8+ blood T cells expanded clonally by week 6 at 0.1 to 3.0 mg/kg.

Clones were read by immunoSEQ multiplex PCR, and TCRdb kept only the in-frame ones, dropping some. The table includes about 60,000 clones, over 85% detected once. Germline V gene sequence: CDR1 MGHRA, CDR2 YSYEKL. The CDR3 spans 15 residues. Trimming pared 0 bases from V and 4 bases from J, leaving 13 bases between. The rearrangement uses TRBV4-1 and TRBJ2-7; D is ambiguous. The clonotype was recovered from an adult with an advanced solid tumor such as melanoma, head and neck, liver or kidney cancer. Source: CD4+ or CD8+ T cells sorted from blood, taken in a trial of the OX40 agonist ivuxolimab. DNA of the CDR3: TGCGCCAGCAGCCAAGATCCGGCAGTGACTTACGAGCAGTACTTC. Translating it yields CASSQDPAVTYEQYF.